This T cell receptor beta chain derives from a study of read filtering for tumor transcriptome and immune sequencing (TCRdb year 2020). With regard to the full study: Of the patients in the cohort, approximately 17 were male and 14 to 15 were female, and their mean age was about 72 years, with a range of about 47 to 80. By revised international staging, roughly 8 patients were R-ISS I, about 15 were R-ISS II and about 7 were R-ISS III. After DNase treatment, whole-transcriptome libraries were prepared with the TruSeq RNA Access Library Prep Kit. Per sample, about 4.05 to 10.27 million TCR-region mapped reads were obtained with IR-seq, compared with only about 80 to 1,400 with RNA-seq. Using the same bone marrow samples, the study compared TCR repertoires obtained by targeted immune repertoire sequencing with those obtained by bulk whole-transcriptome sequencing. As a main aim, a read-filtering strategy for immune repertoire data was addressed, with the specific question being whether clonotypes supported by a single read should be removed. What the work shows at the level of the full study, not this receptor alone: Rather than purified T cells, the sorted CD138-negative fraction was a mixed bone marrow immune population. In IR-seq, single-read clonotypes were roughly 84% of clonotypes but approximately 4% of total reads; in RNA-seq they were roughly 77% of clonotypes and about 40% of reads. The correlation between IR-seq and RNA-seq shared clonotype proportions was increased by removal of single-read clonotypes. Compared with RNA-seq, IR-seq captured clonotypes at much higher depth and more reliably, and a smaller IR-seq throughput was enough to identify most shared clonotypes.

Bone marrow was sampled from every patient at the time of active disease. Bone marrow mononuclear cells were isolated by Ficoll-Hypaque density gradient centrifugation. Myeloma plasma cells were removed and CD138-negative cells were obtained by negative selection following labeling with CD138 magnetic microbeads on a MACS separator. Flow cytometry on an Attune NxT with CD138 antibodies was used to check the purity of the isolated cells. Total RNA was extracted with TRIzol reagent and quantified with a NanoDrop spectrophotometer. Paired RNA-seq and IR-seq were performed on the CD138-negative bone marrow sample of each patient. Starting from 400 ng RNA, TCR libraries were constructed with the Immunoverse kit using molecular barcoded adaptors that cover the alpha/delta and beta/gamma chains. The same RNA used for transcriptome sequencing was used for TCR library preparation. Sequencing of the TCR libraries was done on an Illumina HiSeq 4000 with 2 x 150 cycles. The original methods were these. TCR reads were aligned to human V, D, J and C references and assembled into CDR3 clonotypes with MiXCR, including quality filtering and error correction. The tcR package in R was used to analyze clonotype counts and gene usage diversity. Raw mapping reads were checked after the RNA-seq reads had been mapped by STAR aligner version 2.5.3a onto the human GRCh37 genome. To test how sequencing depth affects detected clonotypes, IR-seq fastq files were randomly downsampled with Seqtk 1.3. The public reads were reprocessed in TCRdb via fastp at Q25 and MiXCR, keeping in-frame beta chains. Every entry covers one CDR3 protein and lists the most common genes and DNA from its rows. These V and J calls are TCRdb output, not the study's own analysis. In this sample the table shows roughly 35,000 distinct CDR3 sequences, around 13% of which occur a single time. Jointly, the top ten make up around 36% of the sample.

There are 15 amino acids in the CDR3, from cysteine to phenylalanine inclusive. Only CDR3 DNA remains: 45 bases, in frame from the first base. The germline V gene encodes CDR1 MNHEY and CDR2 SVGAGI. At the junction V is shortened by 5 bases and J by 3 bases; bases outside the gene matches: 5. This clonotype was recorded many times. Its cognate antigen has yet to be identified. No base-level quality is on record; no much larger clone is a single base apart. In this chain, TRBV6-5 is recombined with TRBJ1-5; 9 central bases correspond to TRBD1. Sequencing input: a population of CD138-negative cells sorted from bone marrow. The intended sense of this specimen's cell subset or site label: bone marrow mononuclear cells depleted of CD138+ plasma/myeloma cells by negative magnetic selection. This receptor was identified in a donor aged 40 or older with multiple myeloma. The encoded CDR3 is CASSTGTGYNQPQHF. The DNA sequence is given as TGTGCCAGCAGTACCGGGACAGGGTACAATCAGCCCCAGCATTTT.